The 32 T cell receptor beta chains below were found in one sample sequenced in a study of shared clonotypes between healthy human individuals. Produced via immunoSEQ multiplex PCR; TCRdb's table is partial and in-frame only. The repertoire has some 470,000 clones, over 60% of them found once; the top ten carry approximately 12%. Sequenced: PBMCs. These receptors all stem from a woman between 40 and 50 years old in good health. Some clones in this sample may be carry-over from other donors' samples.

This clone was detected only a few times. J is TRBJ2-3 and V is TRBV6-4; 9 nucleotides match TRBD1. J gave up 4 bases and V 1 base, and 3 bases lay outside the gene matches. From germline, CDR1 is MRHNA and CDR2 SNTAGT. The CDR3 runs to 15 residues. In DNA, the CDR3 is TGTGCCAGCAGTGACTTTACAGGGGGCGCAGATACGCAGTATTTT. It encodes CASSDFTGGADTQYF.

This clone was observed many times. The V call is TRBV29-1, the J call TRBJ1-1; D unclear. Trimming removed 7 bases at V and 1 base at J, with 13 bases between. Germline V CDR1 and CDR2: SQVTM, ANQGSEA. The CDR3 is 13 residues long. The CDR3 loop reads CSGDLVTNTEAFF. CDR3 coding DNA: TGCAGCGGAGACCTTGTGACGAACACTGAAGCTTTCTTT.

The genes are TRBV6-6 and TRBJ2-1, with 13 bases identical to TRBD2. The V and J ends lost 5 bases and 8 bases, in that order; junction bases with no gene match: 6. The CDR3 covers 15 residues. Germline CDR1 reads MNHNY; CDR2 reads SVGAGI (reference sequence). This chain's CDR3 is CASSHTSGRDDEQFF. For the CDR3, the DNA is TGTGCCAGCAGTCATACTAGCGGGAGGGATGATGAGCAGTTCTTC.

This chain links TRBV28 with TRBJ2-7, with D possibly called TRBD1 or TRBD2 (5 bases each). The germline V gene encodes CDR1 MDHEN and CDR2 SYDVKM. This CDR3 comprises 13 residues. V lost 5 bases, J lost 2 bases, and 10 bases lay in between. The DNA for the CDR3 is TGTGCCAGCAGTGGGGACCCTCCCTACGAGCAGTACTTC. It specifies CASSGDPPYEQYF. Looking up the rest from reference TRBV28 and TRBJ2-7 gives the full variable domain: DVKVTQSSRYLVKRTGEKVFLECVQDMDHENMFWYRQDPGLGLRLIYFSYDVKMKEKGDIPEGYSVSREKKERFSLILESASTNQTSMYLCASSGDPPYEQYFGPGTRLTVT.

In this sample, this clone turned up many times. At the DNA level, this CDR3 is encoded by other sequences in the same sample as well. V gene TRBV7-2 combines with J gene TRBJ2-5; 9 bases line up with TRBD2. This CDR3 is 13 amino acids long. V trimming: 5 bases; J trimming: 10 bases; junction bases outside the gene matches: 8. CDR1 and CDR2 (germline): SGHTA, FQGNSA. CDR3 sequence reads: CASSPTSGSYQYF. DNA of the CDR3: TGTGCCAGCAGCCCGACTAGCGGAAGCTACCAGTACTTC. The full variable domain, rest sourced from reference TRBV7-2 and TRBJ2-5, is GAGVSQSPSNKVTEKGKDVELRCDPISGHTALYWYRQSLGQGLEFLIYFQGNSAPDKSGLPSDRFSAERTGGSVSTLTIQRTQQEDSAVYLCASSPTSGSYQYFGPGTRLLVL.

The chain couples TRBV4-1 to TRBJ1-2; no firm D call. Per germline, CDR1 MGHRA and CDR2 YSYEKL. Trimming pared 0 bases from V and 0 bases from J, leaving 11 bases between. The CDR3 totals 16 residues. The CDR3 sequence: CASSQDPGLTNYGYTF. The DNA of the CDR3 is TGCGCCAGCAGCCAAGATCCAGGACTAACTAACTATGGCTACACCTTC.

This chain uses TRBV19 with TRBJ2-2, with a tentative D call TRBD2 (5 bases). From germline, CDR1 is LNHDA and CDR2 SQIVND (reference sequence). The CDR3 is 16 amino acids. V was cut by 3 bases and J by 7 bases, with 18 bases left in between. The CDR3 protein is CASSIPPMSGIGELFF. CDR3 DNA sequence: TGTGCCAGTAGTATTCCACCAATGTCGGGAATCGGGGAGCTGTTTTTT.

This clone was observed a single time. The rearrangement uses TRBV20-1 and TRBJ2-7, with a weak D call TRBD2 (6 bases). Germline V gives CDR1 DFQATT, CDR2 SNEGSKA (reference sequence). Trimming took off 6 bases at V and 9 bases at J, with 15 bases between the two ends. CDR3 size: 11 residues. CDR3 sequence (DNA): TGCAGTGCCCCCACCCCGGGAGTGCAGTACTTC. Amino acids: CSAPTPGVQYF.

About this clone: This may be a read error: a much more frequent sequence differs by one nucleotide. In DNA, the CDR3 is TGTGCCGGCAGCCAAGAGCAGGGGGTGACCCAGTACTTC. Residues: CAGSQEQGVTQYF. This sequence joins TRBV14 and TRBJ2-5; TRBD1 aligns across 7 bases. The CDR3 is 13 amino acids. Germline V gene lookup returns CDR1 SGHDN and CDR2 FVKESK.

V is TRBV19 and J is TRBJ1-2; D is unclear. Trimming left V 3 bases short and J 4 bases short, with 12 bases between. The length of the CDR3 is 14 residues. The V gene's germline CDR1 is LNHDA and CDR2 SQIVND (reference sequence). CDR3 DNA: TGTGCCAGTAGTATCATTGGGGATGGCTATGGCTACACCTTC. This sequence encodes CASSIIGDGYGYTF.

This clone showed up just a few times. The chain couples TRBV30 to TRBJ1-1; the D gene is possibly TRBD1 (5 bases). The CDR3 consists of 13 residues. Trimming stripped 4 bases from V and 1 base from J, with 10 bases between. Germline V gene data show CDR1 as GTSNPN and CDR2 as SVGIG (reference sequence). The chain's CDR3 is CAWNMGQNTEAFF. The CDR3 coding sequence is TGTGCCTGGAACATGGGGCAGAACACTGAAGCTTTCTTT.

The V and J genes are TRBV7-9 and TRBJ2-1; D call uncertain. V lost 1 base and J 7 bases, leaving 20 bases between the germline ends. Germline loops: CDR1 SEHNR, CDR2 FQNEAQ (reference sequence). The CDR3 runs 17 residues. DNA for the CDR3: TGTGCCAGCAGCTTAGGGGCGGCCCTAGTCTCTAATAATGAGCAGTTCTTC. Protein product: CASSLGAALVSNNEQFF. The full variable domain, with the rest looked up from reference TRBV7-9 and TRBJ2-1, is DTGVSQNPRHKITKRGQNVTFRCDPISEHNRLYWYRQTLGQGPEFLTYFQNEAQLEKSRLLSDRFSAERPKGSFSTLEIQRTEQGDSAMYLCASSLGAALVSNNEQFFGPGTRLTVL.

The rearrangement uses TRBV7-8 and TRBJ1-1, with unresolved D. This CDR3 spans 12 amino acids. V gave up 3 bases and J gave up 0 bases, with 2 bases separating them. Germline values: CDR1 SGHVS, CDR2 FQNEAQ. CDR3 protein: CASSLVNTEAFF. CDR3 coding DNA: TGTGCCAGCAGCTTGGTGAACACTGAAGCTTTCTTT.

Note on this clone: A read error is likely here: a far larger clone is one base away. The chain carries TRBV6-4 and TRBJ2-1, with TRBD2 identical over 10 bases. CDR1 and CDR2 (germline): MRHNA, SNTAGT. This CDR3 spans 15 amino acids. Trimming removed 0 bases from V and 6 bases from J; junction bases left unmatched: 2. CDR3 sequence reads: CASSDSTSGCNEQFF. In nucleotides, the CDR3 is TGTGCCAGCAGTGACTCGACTAGCGGGTGCAATGAGCAGTTCTTC.

J is TRBJ1-2 and V is TRBV27; 7 bases are shared with TRBD1. V lost 6 bases, J lost 5 bases, and 6 bases stayed unmatched. CDR1 is MNHEY and CDR2 is SMNVEV in the germline V gene (reference sequence). The CDR3 sequence is 13 residues long. CDR3 sequence: CASSRDSDYGYTF. For the CDR3, the DNA is TGTGCCAGCAGCCGGGACAGCGATTATGGCTACACCTTC.

There are a few counts of this clone. The chain has TRBV28 and TRBJ2-7, with 10 bases aligning to TRBD1. This CDR3 has 15 amino acids. V was clipped by 2 bases and J by 2 bases; unmatched bases: 3. Per germline, CDR1 MDHEN and CDR2 SYDVKM. In DNA, the CDR3 is TGTGCCAGCAGTTTAGGGGGACAGGGGCCCTACGAGCAGTACTTC. The encoded protein is CASSLGGQGPYEQYF.

This chain uses TRBV30 with TRBJ2-5, with 10 bases aligning to TRBD1. The V gene end was trimmed by 5 bases and the J gene end by 5 bases; junction bases not matched to a gene: 8. CDR1 and CDR2 (germline): GTSNPN, SVGIG (reference sequence). The CDR3 totals 14 residues. The CDR3 sequence: CAWGRDRGRETQYF. CDR3 bases: TGTGCCTGGGGACGGGACAGGGGAAGGGAGACCCAGTACTTC.

The chain couples TRBV7-6 to TRBJ2-7, with D perhaps TRBD2 (6 bases). The CDR3 contains 15 residues. Trimming removed 5 bases from V and 0 bases from J, with 14 bases in between. Germline values: CDR1 SGHVS, CDR2 FNYEAQ. CDR3 nucleotides: TGTGCCAGCAGCACCGGGGGTCGGAGCTCCTACGAGCAGTACTTC. Encoded protein: CASSTGGRSSYEQYF.

The chain recombines TRBV30 with TRBJ2-2; 11 nucleotides align to TRBD2. The V gene end was trimmed by 3 bases and the J gene end by 6 bases; junction bases not matched to a gene: 6. The CDR3 length is 15 residues. Germline CDR1 reads GTSNPN; CDR2 reads SVGIG (reference sequence). The CDR3 spells CAWSYSGRDAGELFF. The CDR3 coding sequence is TGTGCCTGGAGCTATAGCGGGAGGGACGCCGGGGAGCTGTTTTTT.

The chain links TRBV7-8 to TRBJ1-4; D is unresolved. CDR3 length equals 15 residues. Deletions cut 5 bases from V and 7 bases from J, with 17 bases between. Germline CDR1 is SGHVS and CDR2 is FQNEAQ. The CDR3 DNA sequence: TGTGCCAGCAGCCCGAGGTTGGGGTCAGGTGAAAAACTGTTTTTT. Residues: CASSPRLGSGEKLFF.

In regard to this clone: Within the sample, other DNA sequences also encode this same CDR3. The chain couples TRBV28 to TRBJ1-1, with unresolved D. V lost 2 bases, J lost 5 bases, and 6 bases lay in between. The germline V gene encodes CDR1 MDHEN and CDR2 SYDVKM. The CDR3 is 12 amino acids. Here the CDR3 reads CASSLRLTEAFF. The CDR3, as DNA: TGTGCCAGCAGTTTACGGCTAACTGAAGCTTTCTTT.

V is TRBV2 and J is TRBJ1-1; TRBD1 aligns across 8 bases. Germline-derived CDR1 and CDR2 are SNHLY and FYNNEI. CDR3 length: 14 amino acids. Unmatched junction bases numbered 12, after V lost 7 bases and J lost 8 bases. The CDR3 nucleotides read TGTGCCAGCAATCCGGACAGGGCCGGGACCGAAGCTTTCTTT. Its translation is CASNPDRAGTEAFF.

The chain combines TRBV6-1 with TRBJ2-1, with TRBD2 as a possible D gene (5 bases). CDR3 length: 15 residues. V was clipped by 2 bases and J by 1 base, with 9 bases between them. Germline V gene sequence: CDR1 MNHNS, CDR2 SASEGT. CDR3 sequence: CASSEKSGSYNEQFF. In DNA, the CDR3 is TGTGCCAGCAGTGAAAAAAGCGGTTCCTACAATGAGCAGTTCTTC.

The V gene is TRBV9, the J gene TRBJ2-1, with D tentatively TRBD1 or TRBD2 (5 bases each). V lost 4 bases to trimming and J lost 7 bases, with 12 bases between them. This CDR3 is 13 amino acids long. From germline, CDR1 is SGDLS and CDR2 YYNGEE. CDR3 bases: TGTGCCAGCAGCCCCAGAGGGGTGAATGAGCAGTTCTTC. It encodes CASSPRGVNEQFF.

This clone was seen more than once but under ten times. This chain connects TRBV6-5 to TRBJ2-7, with D possibly matching TRBD1 (6 bases). Germline V CDR1 and CDR2: MNHEY, SVGAGI. The CDR3 has 11 residues. With 2 bases removed from V and 11 bases from J, the gap between germline ends came to 10 bases. This chain's CDR3 is CASSYGQREYF. The CDR3 DNA reads TGTGCCAGCAGTTACGGACAGAGGGAGTACTTC.

The chain carries TRBV7-8 and TRBJ2-7; the D gene is possibly TRBD2 (6 bases). The CDR3 has 11 amino acids. V was trimmed by 8 bases and J by 5 bases, leaving 10 bases between them. Germline values: CDR1 SGHVS, CDR2 FQNEAQ. The CDR3 DNA reads as TGTGCCAGCGGGCGGGACGACGAGCAGTACTTC. Its translation: CASGRDDEQYF. Complete variable domain (other parts from reference TRBV7-8 and TRBJ2-7): GAGVSQSPRYKVAKRGQDVALRCDPISGHVSLFWYQQALGQGPEFLTYFQNEAQLDKSGLPSDRFFAERPEGSVSTLKIQRTQQEDSAVYLCASGRDDEQYFGPGTRLTVT.

The CDR3: CAIREDRGPYEQYF. The CDR3, as DNA: TGTGCCATCAGGGAAGACAGGGGGCCCTACGAGCAGTACTTC. The V and J genes are TRBV10-3 and TRBJ2-7, with 10 bases fitting TRBD1. J gave up 2 bases and V 6 bases, and 4 bases lay outside the gene matches. CDR1 is ENHRY, CDR2 SYGVKD, per germline. The CDR3 is 14 residues long.

This clone has ten or more counts. The sample carries other DNA sequences with the same CDR3. The chain has TRBV27 and TRBJ2-3; possibly TRBD2 for D (5 bases). Trimming left V 5 bases short and J 4 bases short, with 16 bases between. CDR1 and CDR2 from the germline V gene are MNHEY and SMNVEV (reference sequence). CDR3 length: 15 amino acids. This CDR3 is CASSQDLGGADTQYF. CDR3 nucleotides: TGTGCCAGCAGTCAAGATCTAGGAGGAGCAGATACGCAGTATTTT.

The chain joins TRBV5-1 to TRBJ1-4; D might be TRBD1 (6 bases). The V gene lost 5 bases and the J gene lost 0 bases, with 14 bases spanning the gap. This CDR3 spans 16 amino acids. Germline lookup yields CDR1 SGHRS and CDR2 YFSETQ. CDR3 DNA sequence: TGCGCCAGCAGTCCCGGGACATCTGCAACTAATGAAAAACTGTTTTTT. Amino acids: CASSPGTSATNEKLFF.

In DNA, the CDR3 is TGTGCCAGCAGTTCACTTAAACTTGCAACTAATGAAAAACTGTTTTTT. Translating it yields CASSSLKLATNEKLFF. The V and J genes are TRBV28 and TRBJ1-4, with no clear D. V lost 4 bases to trimming and J lost 0 bases, with 12 bases between them. Germline V lookup: CDR1 MDHEN, CDR2 SYDVKM. The CDR3 spans 16 residues.

This clone turned up a few times. This sequence joins TRBV5-4 and TRBJ2-2; tentatively, D is TRBD1 (6 bases). Germline V CDR1 and CDR2: SGHNT, YYREEE (reference sequence). CDR3 size: 16 residues. V was trimmed by 3 bases and J by 0 bases, leaving 12 bases between them. The CDR3 sequence: CASSSRGPSNTGELFF. CDR3 DNA: TGTGCCAGCAGCTCCAGGGGACCATCGAACACCGGGGAGCTGTTTTTT.

The rearrangement joins TRBV30 to TRBJ2-1; 8 nucleotides match TRBD2. The germline gives CDR1 GTSNPN, CDR2 SVGIG (reference sequence). The trim removed 4 bases at V and 2 bases at J, leaving 7 bases unmatched. This CDR3 contains 15 residues. CDR3 sequence reads: CAWNSGRGAYNEQFF. DNA for the CDR3: TGTGCCTGGAATTCCGGGAGGGGAGCCTACAATGAGCAGTTCTTC.